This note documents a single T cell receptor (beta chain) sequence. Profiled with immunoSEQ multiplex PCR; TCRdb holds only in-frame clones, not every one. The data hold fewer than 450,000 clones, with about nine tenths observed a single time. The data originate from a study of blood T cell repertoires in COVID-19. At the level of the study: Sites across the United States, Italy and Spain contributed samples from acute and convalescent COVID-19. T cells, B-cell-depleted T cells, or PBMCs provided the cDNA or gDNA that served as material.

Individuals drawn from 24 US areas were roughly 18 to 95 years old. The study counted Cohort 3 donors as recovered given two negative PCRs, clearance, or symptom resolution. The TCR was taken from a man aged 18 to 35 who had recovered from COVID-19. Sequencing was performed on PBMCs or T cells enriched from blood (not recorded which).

CDR3 nucleotide sequence: TGTGCCAGCAGGCGGGACAGACCAAGCTACGAGCAGTACTTC. This sequence encodes CASRRDRPSYEQYF. J is TRBJ2-7 and V is TRBV2; a weak D match, TRBD1 (7 bases). Trimming removed 6 bases from V and 3 bases from J, with 15 bases in between. The CDR3 consists of 14 residues. Per the germline V gene, CDR1 is SNHLY and CDR2 is FYNNEI.